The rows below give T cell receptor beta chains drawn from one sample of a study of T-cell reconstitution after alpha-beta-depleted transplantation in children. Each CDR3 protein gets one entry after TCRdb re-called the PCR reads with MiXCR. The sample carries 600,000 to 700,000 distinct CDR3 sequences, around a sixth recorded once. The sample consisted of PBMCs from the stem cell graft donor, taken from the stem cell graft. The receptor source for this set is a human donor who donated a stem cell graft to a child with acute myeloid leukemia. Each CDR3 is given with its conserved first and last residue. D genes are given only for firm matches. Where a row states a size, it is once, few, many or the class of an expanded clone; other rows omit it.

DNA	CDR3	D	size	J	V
TGCGCCAGCAGCCAAGATATAGTGGACACGGACAATGAGCAGTTCTTC	CASSQDIVDTDNEQFF	NA	NA	TRBJ2-1	TRBV4-3
TGTGCCACCAGAGGAGCCCTCCGGGGCAATCAGCCCCAGCATTTT	CATRGALRGNQPQHF	NA	few	TRBJ1-5	TRBV10-3
TGTGCCAGCAGCGCAGGGCTTAGGACAGATACGCAGTATTTT	CASSAGLRTDTQYF	NA	many	TRBJ2-3	TRBV7-2
TGTGCCAGCAGCTTAAGGGTAGCGGGGGAAAACCAAGAGACCCAGTACTTC	CASSLRVAGENQETQYF	TRBD2	NA	TRBJ2-5	TRBV7-6
TGTGCCAGCAGTTTCGGGAATTTCCTAGCCAAAAACATTCAGTACTTC	CASSFGNFLAKNIQYF	NA	once	TRBJ2-4	TRBV6-2/TRBV6-3
TGTGCCACCACCGCGGGTTATATGGAGGAGACCCAGTACTTC	CATTAGYMEETQYF	NA	NA	TRBJ2-5	TRBV12-3/TRBV12-4
TGTGCCAGTAGTATGTGGTTGGGGTCAGGGGATAGGAGCAATCAGCCCCAGCATTTT	CASSMWLGSGDRSNQPQHF	NA	NA	TRBJ1-5	TRBV19
TGTGCCAGCAGCTTACTTGGTCCTCGGTTCAATGGGGCCACCCAAGAGACCCAGTACTTC	CASSLLGPRFNGATQETQYF	NA	NA	TRBJ2-5	TRBV11-3
TGTGCCAGCAGCTTCCAGGGACACCCGAACACCGGGGAGCTGTTTTTT	CASSFQGHPNTGELFF	NA	few	TRBJ2-2	TRBV7-2
TGTGCCATACAGGGGACGAACACTGAAGCTTTCTTT	CAIQGTNTEAFF	TRBD1	many	TRBJ1-1	TRBV6-2/TRBV6-3
TGTGCCAGCACGATGGCGATAGGGACAGATACGCAGTATTTT	CASTMAIGTDTQYF	NA	NA	TRBJ2-3	TRBV12-3/TRBV12-4
TGCGCCAGCAGCCGTAACAGGGGGCCGGCTTTCTTT	CASSRNRGPAFF	TRBD1	NA	TRBJ1-1	TRBV4-3
TGTGCCAGCAGTTTAGGTAGGGGAGTAAATGAGCAGTTCTTC	CASSLGRGVNEQFF	NA	few	TRBJ2-1	TRBV12-3/TRBV12-4
TGCGCCAGCAGCTTGCCCAGTAGCTCCTACAATGAGCAGTTCTTC	CASSLPSSSYNEQFF	NA	many	TRBJ2-1	TRBV5-1
TGTGCCACCAGACAGGGGGCTTCCTACGAGCAGTACTTC	CATRQGASYEQYF	TRBD1	many	TRBJ2-7	TRBV15
TGTGCCAGCAGCCTTATTCGGGACGGCACAGATACGCAGTATTTT	CASSLIRDGTDTQYF	NA	NA	TRBJ2-3	TRBV12-3/TRBV12-4
TGCAGCGTTGAAGGTGGCCAGGGTGTATATGGCTACACCTTC	CSVEGGQGVYGYTF	NA	many	TRBJ1-2	TRBV29-1
TGTGCCAGCAGCTTAGGGACTCGGGGAGAGACCCAGTACTTC	CASSLGTRGETQYF	NA	few	TRBJ2-5	TRBV7-7
TGTGCCAGCAGCGTAGTTAATCTGAACACTGAAGCTTTCTTT	CASSVVNLNTEAFF	NA	few	TRBJ1-1	TRBV9
TGTGCCAGCAGCAAGGACGGGCGTCAAAATCAGCCCCAGCATTTT	CASSKDGRQNQPQHF	NA	NA	TRBJ1-5	TRBV7-2
TGCGCCAGCAGCTACACAGGGGGCTTCGACGAGCAGTACTTC	CASSYTGGFDEQYF	TRBD1	NA	TRBJ2-7	TRBV5-1
TGCGCCAGCAGCTTGGACGGGGTGAGCAATCAGCCCCAGCATTTT	CASSLDGVSNQPQHF	NA	many	TRBJ1-5	TRBV5-1
TGTGCCAGCAGCTTAGGGGCCGGGGGAGAGACCCAGTACTTC	CASSLGAGGETQYF	NA	many	TRBJ2-5	TRBV7-9
TGTGCCAGCAGCTCCCAGGAATTAAGCAATCAGCCCCAGCATTTT	CASSSQELSNQPQHF	NA	NA	TRBJ1-5	TRBV7-2
TGTGCCAGCAGCTCGGGGACAGTGAATCAAGAGACCCAGTACTTC	CASSSGTVNQETQYF	TRBD1	many	TRBJ2-5	TRBV5-5
TGCAGTGCTAGAGATCGAGTGGGGGGAAGAGATACGCAGTATTTT	CSARDRVGGRDTQYF	NA	many	TRBJ2-3	TRBV20-1
TGTGCCAGCAGCTTATTTTCGGGGGGCTACACAGATACGCAGTATTTT	CASSLFSGGYTDTQYF	NA	NA	TRBJ2-3	TRBV7-2
TGTGCCAGCAGCCCCAGGGGGATCTGGAATGCACCCTACAATGAGCAGTTCTTC	CASSPRGIWNAPYNEQFF	TRBD1	NA	TRBJ2-1	TRBV5-6
TGCAGTGCTAGACAGGTACCCTCCTACGAGCAGTACTTC	CSARQVPSYEQYF	NA	many	TRBJ2-7	TRBV20-1